Each of the 14 T cell receptor beta chains below was sequenced from the same sample in a study of blood T cell repertoires in COVID-19. Produced via immunoSEQ multiplex PCR; TCRdb's table is partial and in-frame only. Of fewer than 400,000 clones detected, about 87% appear once; the ten largest clones hold under 3%. The specimen was peripheral blood. These receptors came from a human donor in a cohort sampled during active COVID-19.

This chain uses TRBV21-1 with TRBJ1-6; no DNA check was done on the table's D call, TRBD1. TRBV21-1 is listed as a pseudogene. The CDR3 spans 15 residues. CDR3 bases: TGTGCCAGCAGCCCCCCAGGTTGGGTAAATTCACCCCTCCACTTT. Protein product: CASSPPGWVNSPLHF.

The rearrangement joins TRBV7-3 to TRBJ2-3; 12 bases line up with TRBD2. V lost 4 bases, J lost 2 bases, and 7 bases stayed unmatched. Germline loops: CDR1 SGHTA, CDR2 FQGTGA. The CDR3 covers 17 residues. The CDR3 protein is CASSSPTSGRSTDTQYF. In DNA, the CDR3 is TGTGCCAGCAGCTCGCCGACTAGCGGGAGATCCACAGATACGCAGTATTTT.

The gene calls are TRBV27 and TRBJ2-3; D possibly corresponds to TRBD2 (5 bases). Germline CDR1 is MNHEY and CDR2 is SMNVEV (reference sequence). The CDR3 has 12 residues. Trimming pared 5 bases from V and 14 bases from J, leaving 17 bases between. CDR3 region: CASSPGLIPWYF. Written as DNA, the CDR3 is TGTGCCAGCAGTCCAGGACTGATTCCGTGGTATTTT.

Comments on this clone: A much bigger clone sits one base away, suggesting this may be a read error. V is TRBV9 and J is TRBJ2-1; 9 bases align to TRBD2. V dropped 3 bases and J dropped 6; count of bases not matched to a gene: 4. The CDR3 runs 14 residues. The V gene's germline CDR1 is SGDLS and CDR2 YYNGEE. The CDR3 bases are TGTGCCAGCAGCGAGATTAGCGGGAGCAATGAGCAGTTCTTC. This gives the protein CASSEISGSNEQFF.

This clone was detected once. The chain has TRBV10-3 and TRBJ2-3; 9 bases are shared with TRBD2. This CDR3 comprises 15 residues. CDR1 is ENHRY, CDR2 SYGVKD, per germline. Losses at the gene ends were 5 bases for V and 5 bases for J; bases not matched to a gene: 8. The CDR3 DNA reads as TGTGCCATCAGTCAGCGGGGGGTTAGTGGAGATACGCAGTATTTT. Amino acid sequence: CAISQRGVSGDTQYF.

This chain's CDR3 is CASKGGGIYNEQFF. DNA for the CDR3: TGTGCCAGCAAAGGGGGGGGAATATACAATGAGCAGTTCTTC. The V call is TRBV11-2, the J call TRBJ2-1; maybe TRBD2 (7 bases). CDR3 size: 14 residues. Per germline, CDR1 SGHAT and CDR2 FQNNGV. Between the trimmed V and J ends, which lost 7 bases and 4 bases, there was a span of 14 bases.

V is TRBV25-1 and J is TRBJ2-7, with D tentatively TRBD2 (5 bases). CDR3 length: 11 amino acids. V dropped 3 bases and J dropped 6 bases, with 6 bases sitting between them. Germline V gene lookup returns CDR1 MGHDK and CDR2 SYGVNS. The chain's CDR3 is CASSDGSEQYF. CDR3 nucleotides: TGTGCCAGCAGTGATGGGAGCGAGCAGTACTTC.

The V and J genes are TRBV5-5 and TRBJ2-5; 8 bases fit TRBD2. This CDR3 is 13 amino acids long. Germline V gene lookup returns CDR1 SGHKS and CDR2 YYEKEE (reference sequence). V was clipped by 4 bases and J by 4 bases; unmatched bases: 3. CDR3: CASSGTSRETQYF. DNA for the CDR3: TGTGCCAGCAGCGGGACTAGTCGAGAGACCCAGTACTTC.

This clone was picked up a small number of times. The chain carries TRBV19 and TRBJ2-5; tentative D call: TRBD2 (5 bases). The CDR3 consists of 13 residues. Trimming stripped 7 bases from V and 5 bases from J, with 14 bases between. Germline V gene sequence: CDR1 LNHDA, CDR2 SQIVND (reference sequence). The CDR3 DNA reads TGTGCCAGTATCTCAAACGGAGGCGAGACCCAGTACTTC. Residues: CASISNGGETQYF.

This clone was recorded once. V is TRBV2 and J is TRBJ2-5; a weak D match, TRBD2 (6 bases). In germline, CDR1 is SNHLY, CDR2 FYNNEI. The CDR3 is made up of 11 amino acids. V was pared by 8 bases and J by 5 bases, with 9 bases between. This CDR3 reads CASGRYETQYF. In nucleotides, the CDR3 is TGTGCCAGCGGGAGGTATGAGACCCAGTACTTC.

This clone has a single count. The V gene is TRBV7-2, the J gene TRBJ1-6; D not certain. Germline loops: CDR1 SGHTA, CDR2 FQGNSA. This CDR3 is 14 amino acids long. Trimming removed 0 bases from V and 7 bases from J, with 7 bases in between. CDR3 nucleotides: TGTGCCAGCAGCTTAGCACAGTGGAATTCACCCCTCCACTTT. This translates into CASSLAQWNSPLHF.

The chain couples TRBV30 to TRBJ2-7, with 7 bases fitting TRBD2. Germline assignment: CDR1 GTSNPN and CDR2 SVGIG (reference sequence). The CDR3 has 15 residues. The V segment lost 2 bases and the J segment 2 bases; nucleotides outside the gene matches: 9. CDR3 amino acids: CAWSRIAGDPYEQYF. The CDR3 DNA reads as TGTGCCTGGAGTAGGATAGCGGGTGACCCCTACGAGCAGTACTTC.

The chain combines TRBV7-8 with TRBJ1-2; no reliable D call. Germline V CDR1 and CDR2: SGHVS, FQNEAQ. The CDR3 loop spans 16 amino acids. The V end lost 1 base, the J end lost 0 bases, and 12 bases lay between the germline ends. The CDR3 is CASSLDHNPANYGYTF. In DNA, the CDR3 is TGTGCCAGCAGCTTAGATCACAACCCTGCTAACTATGGCTACACCTTC.

The table lists this clone with a count of one. The chain links TRBV9 to TRBJ1-1; D possibly corresponds to TRBD1 (6 bases). Germline V CDR1 and CDR2: SGDLS, YYNGEE. V lost 3 bases, J lost 2 bases, and 8 bases lay in between. This CDR3 is 13 amino acids long. The CDR3 is CASSARGNTEAFF. The CDR3 DNA is TGTGCCAGCAGCGCCAGGGGTAACACTGAAGCTTTCTTT.